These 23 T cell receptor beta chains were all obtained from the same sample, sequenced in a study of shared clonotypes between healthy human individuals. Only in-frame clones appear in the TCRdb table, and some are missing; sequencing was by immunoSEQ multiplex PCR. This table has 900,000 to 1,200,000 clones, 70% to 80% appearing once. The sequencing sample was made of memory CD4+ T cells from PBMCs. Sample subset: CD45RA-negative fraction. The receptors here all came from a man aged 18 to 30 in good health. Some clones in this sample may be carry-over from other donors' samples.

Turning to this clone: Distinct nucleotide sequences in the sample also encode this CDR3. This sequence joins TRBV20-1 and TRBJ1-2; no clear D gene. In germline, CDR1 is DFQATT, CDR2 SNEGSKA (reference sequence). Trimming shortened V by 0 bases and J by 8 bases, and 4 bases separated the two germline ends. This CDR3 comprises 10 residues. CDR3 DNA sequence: TGCAGTGCTAGAGACGGCGGCTACACCTTC. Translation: CSARDGGYTF.

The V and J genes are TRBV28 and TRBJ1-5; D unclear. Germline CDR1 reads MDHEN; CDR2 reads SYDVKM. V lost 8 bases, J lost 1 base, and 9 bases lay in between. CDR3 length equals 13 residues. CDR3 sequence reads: CASRVGSNQPQHF. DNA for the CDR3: TGTGCCAGCCGGGTCGGGAGCAATCAGCCCCAGCATTTT. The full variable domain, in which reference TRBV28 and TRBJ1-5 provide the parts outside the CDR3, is DVKVTQSSRYLVKRTGEKVFLECVQDMDHENMFWYRQDPGLGLRLIYFSYDVKMKEKGDIPEGYSVSREKKERFSLILESASTNQTSMYLCASRVGSNQPQHFGDGTRLSIL.

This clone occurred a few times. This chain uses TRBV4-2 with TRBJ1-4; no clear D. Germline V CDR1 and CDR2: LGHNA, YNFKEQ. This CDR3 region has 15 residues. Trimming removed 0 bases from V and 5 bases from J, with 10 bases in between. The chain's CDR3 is CASSQDRDQNEKLFF. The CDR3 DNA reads TGTGCCAGCAGCCAAGACAGAGACCAAAATGAAAAACTGTTTTTT.

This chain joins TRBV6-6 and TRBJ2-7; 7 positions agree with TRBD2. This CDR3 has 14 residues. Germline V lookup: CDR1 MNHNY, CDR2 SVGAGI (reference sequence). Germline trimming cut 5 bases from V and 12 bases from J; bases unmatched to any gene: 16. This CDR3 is CASSPQVGRGDTYF. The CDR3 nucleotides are TGTGCCAGCAGTCCCCAAGTTGGTCGGGGGGATACGTACTTC.

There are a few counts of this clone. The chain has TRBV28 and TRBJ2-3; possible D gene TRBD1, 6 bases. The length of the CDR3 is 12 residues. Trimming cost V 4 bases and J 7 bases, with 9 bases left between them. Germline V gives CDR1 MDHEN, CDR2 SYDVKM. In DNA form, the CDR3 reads TGTGCCAGCAGTTCACAGGGAAATACGCAGTATTTT. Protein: CASSSQGNTQYF.

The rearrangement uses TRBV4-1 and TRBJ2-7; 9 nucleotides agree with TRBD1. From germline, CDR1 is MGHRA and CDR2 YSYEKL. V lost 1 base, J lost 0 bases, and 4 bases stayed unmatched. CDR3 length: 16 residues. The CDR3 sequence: CASSQVRGQGSYEQYF. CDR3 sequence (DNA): TGCGCCAGCAGCCAAGTAAGGGGACAGGGCTCCTACGAGCAGTACTTC.

The CDR3 region is CASGGTARPLTGELFF. The CDR3 nucleotides read TGTGCCAGCGGAGGGACAGCAAGGCCTCTTACCGGGGAGCTGTTTTTT. This chain joins TRBV2 and TRBJ2-2; the D gene is possibly TRBD1 (7 bases). The V gene lost 8 bases and the J gene lost 5 bases, with 21 bases spanning the gap. The CDR3 runs 16 residues. In germline, CDR1 is SNHLY, CDR2 FYNNEI.

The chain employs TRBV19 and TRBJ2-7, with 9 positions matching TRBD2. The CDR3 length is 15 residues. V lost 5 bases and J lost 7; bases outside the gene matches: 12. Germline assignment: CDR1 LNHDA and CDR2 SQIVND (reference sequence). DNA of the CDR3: TGTGCCAGTAGTGTCGTAGCGGGAGCCCCGCTGGAGCAGTACTTC. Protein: CASSVVAGAPLEQYF.

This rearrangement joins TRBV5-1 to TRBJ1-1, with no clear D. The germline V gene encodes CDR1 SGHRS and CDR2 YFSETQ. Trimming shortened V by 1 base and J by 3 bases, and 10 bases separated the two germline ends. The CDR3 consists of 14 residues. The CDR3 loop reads CASSLFNEDTEAFF. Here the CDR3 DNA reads TGCGCCAGCAGCTTGTTCAACGAAGACACTGAAGCTTTCTTT.

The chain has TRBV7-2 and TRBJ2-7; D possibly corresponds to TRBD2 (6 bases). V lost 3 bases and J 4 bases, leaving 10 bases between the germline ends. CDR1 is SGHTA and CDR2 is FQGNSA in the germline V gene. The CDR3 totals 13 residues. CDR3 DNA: TGTGCCAGCAGCTTGCGGGACGAATACGAGCAGTACTTC. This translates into CASSLRDEYEQYF.

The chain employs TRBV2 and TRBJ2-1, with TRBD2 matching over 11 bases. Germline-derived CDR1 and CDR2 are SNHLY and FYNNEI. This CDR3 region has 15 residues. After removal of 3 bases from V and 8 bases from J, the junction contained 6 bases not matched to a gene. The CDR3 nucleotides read TGTGCCAGCAGTGAGTCTAGCGGGAGGTATTATGAGCAGTTCTTC. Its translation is CASSESSGRYYEQFF.

CDR3 in amino acids: CASSKGRGGETQYF. For the CDR3, the DNA is TGTGCCAGCAGTAAAGGGAGGGGAGGGGAGACCCAGTACTTC. The chain carries TRBV6-6 and TRBJ2-5; TRBD2 agrees at 7 bases. This CDR3 is 14 amino acids long. Germline V gene lookup returns CDR1 MNHNY and CDR2 SVGAGI (reference sequence). Losses at the gene ends were 5 bases for V and 5 bases for J; bases not matched to a gene: 8.

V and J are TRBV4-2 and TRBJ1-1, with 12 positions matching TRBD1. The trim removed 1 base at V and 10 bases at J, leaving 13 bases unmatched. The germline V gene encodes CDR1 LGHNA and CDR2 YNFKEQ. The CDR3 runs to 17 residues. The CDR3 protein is CASSQVGHSGTGGVAFF. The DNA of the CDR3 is TGTGCCAGCAGCCAAGTGGGGCACTCCGGGACAGGGGGCGTAGCTTTCTTT.

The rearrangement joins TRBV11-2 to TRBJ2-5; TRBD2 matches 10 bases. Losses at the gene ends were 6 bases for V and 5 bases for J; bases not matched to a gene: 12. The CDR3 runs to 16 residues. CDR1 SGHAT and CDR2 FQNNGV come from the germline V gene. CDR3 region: CASRLGSSGRVETQYF. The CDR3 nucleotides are TGTGCCAGCAGGCTTGGCTCTAGCGGGAGAGTCGAGACCCAGTACTTC.

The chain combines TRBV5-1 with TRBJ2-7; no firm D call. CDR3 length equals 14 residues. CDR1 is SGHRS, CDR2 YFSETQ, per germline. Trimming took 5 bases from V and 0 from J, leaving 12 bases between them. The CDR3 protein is CASRQFTGSYEQYF. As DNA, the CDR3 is TGCGCCAGCAGGCAGTTTACGGGCTCCTACGAGCAGTACTTC. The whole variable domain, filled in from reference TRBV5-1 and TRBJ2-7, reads KAGVTQTPRYLIKTRGQQVTLSCSPISGHRSVSWYQQTPGQGLQFLFEYFSETQRNKGNFPGRFSGRQFSNSRSEMNVSTLELGDSALYLCASRQFTGSYEQYFGPGTRLTVT.

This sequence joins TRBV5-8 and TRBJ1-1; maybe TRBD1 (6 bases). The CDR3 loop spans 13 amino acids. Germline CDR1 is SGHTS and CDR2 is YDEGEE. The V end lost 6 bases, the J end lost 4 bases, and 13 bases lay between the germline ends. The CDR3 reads CASTTRGGTEAFF. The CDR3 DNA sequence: TGTGCCAGCACCACCAGGGGAGGCACTGAAGCTTTCTTT.

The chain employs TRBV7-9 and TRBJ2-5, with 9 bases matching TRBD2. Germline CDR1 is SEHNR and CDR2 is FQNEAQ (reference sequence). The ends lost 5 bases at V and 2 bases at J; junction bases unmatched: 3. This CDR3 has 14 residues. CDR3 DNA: TGTGCCAGCAGCCGGGGACTAGCTCAAGAGACCCAGTACTTC. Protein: CASSRGLAQETQYF.

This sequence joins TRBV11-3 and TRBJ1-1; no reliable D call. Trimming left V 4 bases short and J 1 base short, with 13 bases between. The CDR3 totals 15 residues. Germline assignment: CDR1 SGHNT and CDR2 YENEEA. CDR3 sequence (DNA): TGTGCCAGCAGCTCGAAGGTCAGCACGAACACTGAAGCTTTCTTT. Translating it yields CASSSKVSTNTEAFF.

The CDR3, as DNA: TGTGCCAGCAGTTACTCCGTTTTGGGAGGCACCATATATTTT. This sequence encodes CASSYSVLGGTIYF. The rearrangement uses TRBV6-6 and TRBJ1-3; no reliable D call. Germline V gene sequence: CDR1 MNHNY, CDR2 SVGAGI (reference sequence). V dropped 0 bases and J dropped 9 bases, with 12 bases sitting between them. This CDR3 is built from 14 residues.

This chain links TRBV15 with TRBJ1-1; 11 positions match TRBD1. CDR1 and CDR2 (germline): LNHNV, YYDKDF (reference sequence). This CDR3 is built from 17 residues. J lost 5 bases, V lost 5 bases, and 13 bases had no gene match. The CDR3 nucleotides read TGTGCCACCAGCCCGAAACCCGGACAGGGGGCGTGGACTGAAGCTTTCTTT. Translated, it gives CATSPKPGQGAWTEAFF.

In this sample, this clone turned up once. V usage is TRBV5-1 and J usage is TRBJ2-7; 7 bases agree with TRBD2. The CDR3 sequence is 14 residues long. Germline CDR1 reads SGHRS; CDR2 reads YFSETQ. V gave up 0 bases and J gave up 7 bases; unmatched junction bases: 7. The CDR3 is CASSLEGGRGEQYF. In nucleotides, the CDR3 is TGCGCCAGCAGCTTGGAGGGTGGGAGGGGAGAGCAGTACTTC. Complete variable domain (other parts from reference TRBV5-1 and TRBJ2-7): KAGVTQTPRYLIKTRGQQVTLSCSPISGHRSVSWYQQTPGQGLQFLFEYFSETQRNKGNFPGRFSGRQFSNSRSEMNVSTLELGDSALYLCASSLEGGRGEQYFGPGTRLTVT.

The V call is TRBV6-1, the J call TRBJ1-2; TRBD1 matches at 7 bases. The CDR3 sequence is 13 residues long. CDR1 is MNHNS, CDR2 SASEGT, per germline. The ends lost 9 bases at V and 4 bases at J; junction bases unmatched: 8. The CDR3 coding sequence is TGTGCCAGAAGTCAGGGGGGCGGCTATGGCTACACCTTC. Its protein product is CARSQGGGYGYTF.

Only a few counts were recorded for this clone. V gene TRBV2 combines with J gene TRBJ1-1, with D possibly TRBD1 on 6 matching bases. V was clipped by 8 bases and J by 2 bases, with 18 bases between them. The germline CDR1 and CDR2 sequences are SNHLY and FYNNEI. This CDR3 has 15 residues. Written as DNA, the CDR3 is TGTGCCAGCTCAGGTGGCAGGGGCTCAAACACTGAAGCTTTCTTT. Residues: CASSGGRGSNTEAFF.